This section outlines one T cell receptor (beta chain) sequence together with its context. This entry belongs to a study of cytomegalovirus exposure and HLA in healthy donors. PCR primers comprised 60 Vbeta and 13 Jbeta primers. Libraries were prepared by immunoSEQ multiplex PCR; TCRdb keeps only in-frame clonotypes and omits some of them. Here the sample spans roughly 150,000 clones, approximately 82% being singletons. In germline, CDR1 is SGHNT, CDR2 YYREEE (reference sequence). The CDR3 loop spans 15 amino acids. V was cut by 3 bases and J by 1 base, with 12 bases left in between. Sequenced: PBMCs. The chain couples TRBV5-4 to TRBJ2-3; D perhaps matches TRBD1 (6 bases). The TCR originated in a man aged 18-30 years in good health and CMV-seropositive. DNA for the CDR3: TGTGCCAGCAGCTCACCACAGGGCGGCACAGATACGCAGTATTTT. The encoded protein is CASSSPQGGTDTQYF.